Listed here are 27 T cell receptor beta chains from one sample, sequenced in a study of cytomegalovirus exposure and HLA in healthy donors. This PCR relied on a set of 60 Vbeta primers and 13 Jbeta primers. Produced via immunoSEQ multiplex PCR; TCRdb's table is partial and in-frame only. Its table records 50,000 or so clones. Sequenced: PBMCs. The receptors shown here come from a woman aged 60 to 75 in good health and CMV-seropositive.

This chain uses TRBV7-9 with TRBJ1-6; D unclear. The V and J ends lost 3 bases and 10 bases respectively, with 13 bases between them. This CDR3 is 14 amino acids long. The germline V gene has CDR1 SEHNR and CDR2 FQNEAQ (reference sequence). Written as DNA, the CDR3 is TGTGCCAGCAGCTTTGAGGGAGCTCAGTCACCCCTCCACTTT. Protein product: CASSFEGAQSPLHF.

The rearrangement joins TRBV18 to TRBJ1-1; TRBD1 is a possible D gene (6 bases). The CDR3 is made up of 13 amino acids. V shed 3 bases and J shed 7 bases, with 12 bases lying between them. The V gene's germline CDR1 is KGHSH and CDR2 LQKENI. Here the CDR3 DNA reads TGTGCCAGCTCACCGACGGCAGGGGTTGAAGCTTTCTTT. Translation: CASSPTAGVEAFF.

The gene calls are TRBV6-6 and TRBJ1-5; TRBD1 is a possible D gene (5 bases). The CDR3 extends over 15 amino acids. Germline values: CDR1 MNHNY, CDR2 SVGAGI (reference sequence). Trimming cost V 6 bases and J 5 bases, with 17 bases left between them. CDR3 nucleotide sequence: TGTGCCAGCAGGGCCCCGGGGGATCGGGATCAGCCCCAGCATTTT. Encoded protein: CASRAPGDRDQPQHF.

The chain uses TRBV27 and TRBJ1-2; a possible D gene is TRBD1 (5 bases). Germline-derived CDR1 and CDR2 are MNHEY and SMNVEV (reference sequence). The germline V and J ends were trimmed by 5 bases and 4 bases, with 20 bases remaining between them. The CDR3 runs 16 residues. The CDR3 sequence is CASSPSLGQEIYGYTF. As DNA, the CDR3 is TGTGCCAGCAGTCCATCACTGGGGCAGGAGATCTATGGCTACACCTTC.

The chain combines TRBV7-2 with TRBJ1-1; D is unresolved. The CDR3 has 14 amino acids. The germline CDR1 and CDR2 sequences are SGHTA and FQGNSA. Deletions cut 4 bases from V and 2 bases from J, with 11 bases between. CDR3 sequence (DNA): TGTGCCAGCAGCTGGGGATCGGGAAACACTGAAGCTTTCTTT. Translated: CASSWGSGNTEAFF.

The J gene is TRBJ2-7, the V gene TRBV5-1, with 7 bases matching TRBD2. Germline CDR1 is SGHRS and CDR2 is YFSETQ. CDR3 length equals 14 residues. Losses at the gene ends were 2 bases for V and 2 bases for J; bases not matched to a gene: 4. CDR3 amino acids: CASSFGGSAYEQYF. DNA for the CDR3: TGCGCCAGCAGCTTCGGGGGGTCGGCCTACGAGCAGTACTTC.

The rearrangement links TRBV7-2 to TRBJ2-1; 10 bases align to TRBD2. V lost 6 bases to trimming and J lost 4 bases; unmatched junction nucleotides: 6. This CDR3 region has 15 residues. Germline CDR1 and CDR2: SGHTA and FQGNSA. The CDR3 is CASRNLAGAYNEQFF. The CDR3 nucleotides are TGTGCCAGCAGAAACCTAGCGGGGGCTTACAATGAGCAGTTCTTC.

The CDR3 loop reads CASSSGTGGVQYF. CDR3 nucleotides: TGTGCCAGCAGCTCCGGGACAGGGGGCGTTCAATACTTC. The gene calls are TRBV6-5 and TRBJ2-7, with 12 bases fitting TRBD1. This CDR3 contains 13 residues. The germline gives CDR1 MNHEY, CDR2 SVGAGI. With 6 bases clipped from V and 13 bases from J, the junction kept 10 bases outside the gene matches.

This chain connects TRBV15 to TRBJ1-1; 9 bases are shared with TRBD1. V lost 3 bases, J lost 5 bases, and 7 bases stayed unmatched. Germline assignment: CDR1 LNHNV and CDR2 YYDKDF (reference sequence). This CDR3 region has 15 residues. CDR3 sequence (DNA): TGTGCCACCAGCAGCGTACAGGGGGCAGTAACTGAAGCTTTCTTT. Translated: CATSSVQGAVTEAFF.

The chain recombines TRBV5-1 with TRBJ2-7, with 8 nucleotides matching TRBD2. Trimming at V came to 4 bases and at J to 2 bases, leaving 8 bases not matched to a gene. The CDR3 has 15 residues. Per the germline V gene, CDR1 is SGHRS and CDR2 is YFSETQ. CDR3 in DNA: TGCGCCAGCAGCCCTAGCGGGCCTCAGCCCTACGAGCAGTACTTC. This translates into CASSPSGPQPYEQYF.

The V gene is TRBV27, the J gene TRBJ2-1; 14 bases fit TRBD2. Germline CDR1 and CDR2: MNHEY and SMNVEV (reference sequence). Germline trimming cut 0 bases from V and 8 bases from J; bases unmatched to any gene: 18. The CDR3 covers 21 residues. As DNA, the CDR3 is TGTGCCAGCAGTTTATCCTACGGCGGCTCAAGACTAGCGGGGGGGGTCGATGAGCAGTTCTTC. It yields the protein CASSLSYGGSRLAGGVDEQFF.

Regarding this clone: One end of the junction does not line up with germline, which may come from a read error. This specimen includes other DNA sequences encoding the same CDR3. The gene calls are TRBV5-1 and TRBJ1-6; 9 nucleotides match TRBD1. CDR1 and CDR2 from the germline V gene are SGHRS and YFSETQ. CDR3 length: 13 residues. The CDR3 region is CASTDRGNSPLHF. CDR3 DNA: TGCGCCAGCACGGACAGGGGTAATTCACCCCTACACTTT.

V usage is TRBV9 and J usage is TRBJ2-7; TRBD1 might be the D (5 bases). Trimming left V 4 bases short and J 2 bases short, with 13 bases between. Germline V gene sequence: CDR1 SGDLS, CDR2 YYNGEE. The CDR3 extends over 14 amino acids. The CDR3: CASSPLTETYEQYF. In nucleotides, the CDR3 is TGTGCCAGCAGCCCCTTGACAGAGACCTACGAGCAGTACTTC.

The chain joins TRBV7-2 to TRBJ2-3, with 9 bases identical to TRBD1. The J segment lost 4 bases and the V segment lost 5 bases, leaving 4 bases of the junction unmatched. The germline gives CDR1 SGHTA, CDR2 FQGNSA. This CDR3 comprises 14 residues. The CDR3 is CASSLGQGSDTQYF. The CDR3 DNA reads TGTGCCAGCAGCCTAGGACAGGGGTCAGATACGCAGTATTTT.

The rearrangement uses TRBV7-2 and TRBJ1-6; 10 bases map to TRBD1. Trimming cost V 1 base and J 9 bases; bases outside gene matches: 6. The CDR3 has 16 amino acids. Germline-derived CDR1 and CDR2 are SGHTA and FQGNSA. CDR3 amino acids: CASSLGGGQGFSPLHF. DNA for the CDR3: TGTGCCAGCAGCTTAGGGGGGGGACAGGGGTTTTCACCCCTCCACTTT.

The chain couples TRBV19 to TRBJ1-1, with 10 bases aligning to TRBD1. V shed 3 bases, J shed 7 bases, and the junction held 2 bases outside the gene matches. Germline V CDR1 and CDR2: LNHDA, SQIVND (reference sequence). The CDR3 is 13 residues long. CDR3 coding DNA: TGTGCCAGTAGTATCGGACAGGGGGTTGAAGCTTTCTTT. Protein: CASSIGQGVEAFF.

The chain combines TRBV18 with TRBJ1-1; no clear D. The CDR3 loop spans 15 amino acids. Germline CDR1 is KGHSH and CDR2 is LQKENI. The V end was cut by 3 bases, the J end by 2 bases, with 13 bases between. The CDR3 sequence is CASSPSTVSNTEAFF. The DNA of the CDR3 is TGTGCCAGCTCACCTTCCACTGTCTCTAACACTGAAGCTTTCTTT.

The V gene is TRBV19, the J gene TRBJ2-7, with 10 bases that match TRBD1. V lost 9 bases and J lost 7; bases outside the gene matches: 6. CDR3 size: 12 residues. CDR1 is LNHDA, CDR2 SQIVND, per germline (reference sequence). The CDR3: CASGQGGGEQYF. CDR3 DNA: TGTGCCAGCGGACAGGGGGGTGGAGAGCAGTACTTC.

The V and J genes are TRBV7-9 and TRBJ2-7; possible D gene TRBD1, 5 bases. CDR3 length equals 14 residues. Germline loops: CDR1 SEHNR, CDR2 FQNEAQ (reference sequence). V gave up 1 base and J gave up 2 bases, with 9 bases separating them. CDR3 sequence (DNA): TGTGCCAGCAGCTTAGTATTACAGGCCTACGAGCAGTACTTC. The encoded protein is CASSLVLQAYEQYF.

The V and J genes are TRBV6-1 and TRBJ2-7; TRBD1 matches 8 bases. V was pared by 7 bases and J by 5 bases, with 7 bases of the junction left unmatched. The CDR3 loop spans 13 amino acids. Germline CDR1 reads MNHNS; CDR2 reads SASEGT. CDR3 DNA: TGTGCCAGCACCCCGACAGGGGTTAACGAGCAGTACTTC. Translating gives CASTPTGVNEQYF.

The chain recombines TRBV7-9 with TRBJ1-3, with a possible D match to TRBD1 (5 bases). The germline gives CDR1 SEHNR, CDR2 FQNEAQ (reference sequence). The CDR3 spans 16 residues. The V end lost 1 base, the J end lost 0 bases, and 10 bases lay between the germline ends. The CDR3 DNA reads TGTGCCAGCAGCTTAGTGGCACAGGCCTCTGGAAACACCATATATTTT. Protein sequence: CASSLVAQASGNTIYF.

V usage is TRBV6-5 and J usage is TRBJ2-5; 8 bases align to TRBD1. The CDR3 totals 14 residues. V gave up 5 bases and J gave up 4 bases; unmatched junction bases: 6. Germline CDR1 MNHEY, CDR2 SVGAGI. The chain's CDR3 is CASSIWGTGETQYF. The CDR3 DNA is TGTGCCAGCAGTATCTGGGGGACAGGAGAGACCCAGTACTTC.

This clone shows up as medium-sized (0.01 to 0.1%) by frequency. The chain has TRBV28 and TRBJ2-5; tentative D call: TRBD2 (7 bases). V was pared by 6 bases and J by 5 bases, with 19 bases between. The CDR3 sequence is 15 residues long. Germline V gives CDR1 MDHEN, CDR2 SYDVKM. CDR3 sequence reads: CASRIGGALQETQYF. The CDR3, as DNA: TGTGCCAGCAGAATTGGGGGGGCGCTTCAGGAGACCCAGTACTTC.

The chain recombines TRBV4-2 with TRBJ1-1; D gene ambiguous. CDR3 length equals 14 residues. Germline assignment: CDR1 LGHNA and CDR2 YNFKEQ. The ends were cut back, 8 bases at V and 4 bases at J, with 17 bases in the middle. CDR3 sequence: CASSLERYGTEAFF. The DNA for the CDR3 is TGTGCCAGCTCCCTGGAGCGGTACGGCACTGAAGCTTTCTTT.

V usage is TRBV13 and J usage is TRBJ2-5; 9 bases line up with TRBD1. Germline V gene data show CDR1 as PRHDT and CDR2 as FYEKMQ (reference sequence). Trimming removed 4 bases from V and 2 bases from J; junction bases left unmatched: 5. This CDR3 comprises 15 residues. CDR3 nucleotides: TGTGCCAGCAGCTCAACCGGGACAGGGCAAGAGACCCAGTACTTC. Protein product: CASSSTGTGQETQYF.

The chain joins TRBV6-5 to TRBJ2-5; 7 bases match TRBD2. V lost 4 bases, J lost 3 bases, and 11 bases stayed unmatched. CDR1 and CDR2 from the germline V gene are MNHEY and SVGAGI. This CDR3 comprises 16 residues. The CDR3 nucleotides are TGTGCCAGCAGTTCCCGGGGGAGGGGAAATAAAGAGACCCAGTACTTC. Residues: CASSSRGRGNKETQYF.

V is TRBV7-9 and J is TRBJ2-7; D might be TRBD1 (6 bases). The V end lost 8 bases, the J end lost 6 bases, and 20 bases lay between the germline ends. The CDR3 loop spans 14 amino acids. In germline, CDR1 is SEHNR, CDR2 FQNEAQ (reference sequence). This CDR3 is CASRTGPYGAEQYF. CDR3 DNA: TGTGCCAGCCGAACAGGGCCCTATGGGGCCGAGCAGTACTTC. The whole variable domain, remainder taken from reference TRBV7-9 and TRBJ2-7, is DTGVSQNPRHKITKRGQNVTFRCDPISEHNRLYWYRQTLGQGPEFLTYFQNEAQLEKSRLLSDRFSAERPKGSFSTLEIQRTEQGDSAMYLCASRTGPYGAEQYFGPGTRLTVT.